Reported below is one T cell receptor beta chain. CDR3 length: 15 amino acids. Trimming at V came to 4 bases and at J to 6 bases, leaving 7 bases not matched to a gene. Germline V gives CDR1 SGHVS, CDR2 FNYEAQ. Original analysis: For nucleated cells, counts were estimated from reference gene primer amplification. Using immunoSEQ multiplex PCR, the repertoire was profiled, and TCRdb retains in-frame clones only, with some absent. The V and J calls and clone size were taken over from that table, and D and trimming were inferred from the DNA. The sample holds 150,000 or so clones, roughly 80% seen once. These data belong to a study of blood T cell repertoires in COVID-19.

This receptor was identified in a woman aged 55-69 years with acute or convalescent COVID-19. The gene calls are TRBV7-6 and TRBJ2-7, with 12 bases fitting TRBD1. The sample taken for sequencing was peripheral blood. The DNA for the CDR3 is TGTGCCAGCAGCTCCGGGACAGGGGGCTTCGGCGAGCAGTACTTC. This sequence encodes CASSSGTGGFGEQYF.